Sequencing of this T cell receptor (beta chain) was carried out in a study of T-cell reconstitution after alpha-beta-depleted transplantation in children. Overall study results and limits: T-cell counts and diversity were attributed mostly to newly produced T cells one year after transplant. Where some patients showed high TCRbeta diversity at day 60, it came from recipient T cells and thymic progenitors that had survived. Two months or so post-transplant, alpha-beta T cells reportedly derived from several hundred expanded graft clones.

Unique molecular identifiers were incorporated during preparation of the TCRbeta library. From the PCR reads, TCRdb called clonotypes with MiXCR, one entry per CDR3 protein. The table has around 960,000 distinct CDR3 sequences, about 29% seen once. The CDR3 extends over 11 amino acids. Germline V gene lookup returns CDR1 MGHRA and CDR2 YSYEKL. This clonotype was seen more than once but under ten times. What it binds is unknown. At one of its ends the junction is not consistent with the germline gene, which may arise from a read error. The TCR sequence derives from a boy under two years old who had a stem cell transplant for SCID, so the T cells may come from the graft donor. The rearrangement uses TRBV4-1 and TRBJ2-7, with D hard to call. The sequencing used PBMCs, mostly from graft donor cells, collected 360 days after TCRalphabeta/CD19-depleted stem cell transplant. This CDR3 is CASSLGTQVIF. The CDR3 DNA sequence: TGCGCCAGCAGCCTTGGTACTCAGGTAATCTTC.